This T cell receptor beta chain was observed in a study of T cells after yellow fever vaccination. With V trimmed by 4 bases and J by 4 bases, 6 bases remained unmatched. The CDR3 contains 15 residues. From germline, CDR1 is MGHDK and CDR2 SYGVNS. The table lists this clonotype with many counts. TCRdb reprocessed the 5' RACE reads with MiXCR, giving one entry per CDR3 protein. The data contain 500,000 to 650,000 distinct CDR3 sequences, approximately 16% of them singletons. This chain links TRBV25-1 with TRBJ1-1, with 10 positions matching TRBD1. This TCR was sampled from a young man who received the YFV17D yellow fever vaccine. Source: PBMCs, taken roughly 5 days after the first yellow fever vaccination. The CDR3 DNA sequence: TGTGCCAGCAGTGGACAGGGGGCTTGGGGCACTGAAGCTTTCTTT. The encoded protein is CASSGQGAWGTEAFF.